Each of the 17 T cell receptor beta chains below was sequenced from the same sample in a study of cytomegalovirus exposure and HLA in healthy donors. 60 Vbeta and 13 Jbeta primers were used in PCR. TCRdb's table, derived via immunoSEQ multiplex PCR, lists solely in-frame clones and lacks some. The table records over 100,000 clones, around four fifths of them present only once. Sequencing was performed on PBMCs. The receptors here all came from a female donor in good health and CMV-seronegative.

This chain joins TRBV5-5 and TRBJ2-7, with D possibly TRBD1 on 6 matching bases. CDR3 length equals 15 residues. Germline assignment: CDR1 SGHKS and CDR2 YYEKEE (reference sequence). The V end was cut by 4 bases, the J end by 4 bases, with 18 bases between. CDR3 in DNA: TGTGCCAGCAGCCGGCCGGGACAAGGCCTTTACGAGCAGTACTTC. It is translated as CASSRPGQGLYEQYF.

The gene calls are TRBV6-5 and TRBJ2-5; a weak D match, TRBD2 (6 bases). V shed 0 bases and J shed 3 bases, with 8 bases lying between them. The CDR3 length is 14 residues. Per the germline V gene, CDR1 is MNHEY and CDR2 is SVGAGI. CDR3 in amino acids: CASSYSGGEETQYF. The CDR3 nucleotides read TGTGCCAGCAGTTACTCGGGAGGAGAAGAGACCCAGTACTTC.

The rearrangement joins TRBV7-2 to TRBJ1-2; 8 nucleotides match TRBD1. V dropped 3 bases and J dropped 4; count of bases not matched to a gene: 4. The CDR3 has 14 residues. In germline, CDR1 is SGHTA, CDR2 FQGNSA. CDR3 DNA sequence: TGTGCCAGCAGCTTCGCCGGGACAGGCTATGGCTACACCTTC. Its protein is CASSFAGTGYGYTF.

CDR3 sequence (DNA): TGTGCCAGCAGTGAAGATCCCGGCTACGAGCAGTACTTC. Amino acid sequence: CASSEDPGYEQYF. The rearrangement links TRBV6-1 to TRBJ2-7; no definite D call. The CDR3 extends over 13 amino acids. Germline values: CDR1 MNHNS, CDR2 SASEGT. Trimming removed 1 base at V and 3 bases at J, with 7 bases between.

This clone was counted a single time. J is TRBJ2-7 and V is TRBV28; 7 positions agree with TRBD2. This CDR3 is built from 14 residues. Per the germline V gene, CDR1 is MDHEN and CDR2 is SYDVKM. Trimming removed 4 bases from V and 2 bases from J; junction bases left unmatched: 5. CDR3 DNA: TGTGCCAGCAGTTCCCCGGGAGGAACCTACGAGCAGTACTTC. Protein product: CASSSPGGTYEQYF.

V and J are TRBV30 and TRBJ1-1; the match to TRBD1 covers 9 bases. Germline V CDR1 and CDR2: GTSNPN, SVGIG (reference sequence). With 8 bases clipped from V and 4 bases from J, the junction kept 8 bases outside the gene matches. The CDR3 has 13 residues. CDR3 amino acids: CARQGQGGTEAFF. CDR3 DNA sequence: TGTGCCCGGCAGGGACAGGGTGGCACTGAAGCTTTCTTT.

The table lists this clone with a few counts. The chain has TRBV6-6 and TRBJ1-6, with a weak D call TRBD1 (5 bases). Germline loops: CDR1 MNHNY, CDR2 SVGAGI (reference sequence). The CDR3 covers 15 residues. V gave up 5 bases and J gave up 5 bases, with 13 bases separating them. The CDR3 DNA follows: TGTGCCAGCAGTCCGCCCGGACATCATAATTCACCCCTCCACTTT. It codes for CASSPPGHHNSPLHF.

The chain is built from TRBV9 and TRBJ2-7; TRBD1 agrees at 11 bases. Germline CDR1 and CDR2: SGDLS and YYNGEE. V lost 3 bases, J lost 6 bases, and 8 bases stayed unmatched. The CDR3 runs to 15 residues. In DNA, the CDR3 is TGTGCCAGCAGCGGGACAGGGGGCGTTTCGTCCGAGCAGTACTTC. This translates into CASSGTGGVSSEQYF.

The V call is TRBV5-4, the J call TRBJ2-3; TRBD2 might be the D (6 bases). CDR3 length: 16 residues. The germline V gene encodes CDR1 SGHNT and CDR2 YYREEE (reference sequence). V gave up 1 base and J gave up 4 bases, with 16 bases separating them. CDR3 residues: CASSLNLAAEADTQYF. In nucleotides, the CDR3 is TGTGCCAGCAGCTTGAACTTAGCGGCCGAAGCAGATACGCAGTATTTT.

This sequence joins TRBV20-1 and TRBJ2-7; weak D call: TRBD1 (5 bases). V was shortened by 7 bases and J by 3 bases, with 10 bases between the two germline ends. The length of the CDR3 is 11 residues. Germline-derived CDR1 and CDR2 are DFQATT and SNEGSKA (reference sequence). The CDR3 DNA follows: TGCAGTGTAATTGACAGCTACGAGCAGTACTTC. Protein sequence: CSVIDSYEQYF.

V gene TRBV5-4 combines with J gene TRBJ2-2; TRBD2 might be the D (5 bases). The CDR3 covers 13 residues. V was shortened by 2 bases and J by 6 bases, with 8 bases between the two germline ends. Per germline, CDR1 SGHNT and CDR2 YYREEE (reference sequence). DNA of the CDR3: TGTGCCAGCAGCTTATCGGAGGCCGGGGAGCTGTTTTTT. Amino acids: CASSLSEAGELFF.

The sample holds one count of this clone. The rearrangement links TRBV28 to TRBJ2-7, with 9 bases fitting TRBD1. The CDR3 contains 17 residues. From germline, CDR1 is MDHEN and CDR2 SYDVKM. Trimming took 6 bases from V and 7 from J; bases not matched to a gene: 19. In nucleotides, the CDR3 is TGTGCCAGCAGGGGGTGGGGAGACAGGGGGGTCCCCGGTGAGCAGTACTTC. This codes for CASRGWGDRGVPGEQYF.

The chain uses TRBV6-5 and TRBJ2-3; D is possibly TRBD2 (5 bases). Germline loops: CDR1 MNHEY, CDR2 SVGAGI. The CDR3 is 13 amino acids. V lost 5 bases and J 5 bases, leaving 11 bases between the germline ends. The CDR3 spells CASSPPGVDTQYF. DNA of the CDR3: TGTGCCAGCAGTCCTCCCGGGGTAGATACGCAGTATTTT.

The CDR3, as DNA: TGCGCCAGCAGCCAAATGGGGGCAGGTAGGGCAGATACGCAGTATTTT. Amino acid sequence: CASSQMGAGRADTQYF. The chain employs TRBV4-1 and TRBJ2-3, with a weak D call TRBD1 (6 bases). The CDR3 extends over 16 amino acids. V was shortened by 2 bases and J by 4 bases, with 16 bases between the two germline ends. CDR1 MGHRA and CDR2 YSYEKL come from the germline V gene.

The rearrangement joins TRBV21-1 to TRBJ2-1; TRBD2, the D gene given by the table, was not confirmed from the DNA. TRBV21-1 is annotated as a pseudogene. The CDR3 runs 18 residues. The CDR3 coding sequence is TGTGCCAGCAGCGAAACCCCCGCTCGGCCCTCTAGCTACAATGAGCAGTTCTTC. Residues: CASSETPARPSSYNEQFF.

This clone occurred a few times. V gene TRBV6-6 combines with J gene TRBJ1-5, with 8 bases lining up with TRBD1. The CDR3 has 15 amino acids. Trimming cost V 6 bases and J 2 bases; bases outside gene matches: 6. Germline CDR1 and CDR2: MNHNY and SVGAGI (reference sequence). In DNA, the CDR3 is TGTGCCAGCAGGTTTGGACAGGGAGGCAATCAGCCCCAGCATTTT. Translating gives CASRFGQGGNQPQHF.

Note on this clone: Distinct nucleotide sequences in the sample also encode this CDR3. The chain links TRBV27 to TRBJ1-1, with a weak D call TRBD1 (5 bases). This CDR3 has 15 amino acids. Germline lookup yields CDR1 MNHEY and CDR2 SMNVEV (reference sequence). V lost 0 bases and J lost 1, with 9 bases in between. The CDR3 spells CASSLSGAGNTEAFF. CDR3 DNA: TGTGCCAGCAGTTTATCTGGGGCAGGGAACACTGAAGCTTTCTTT.